Listed below are T cell receptor beta chains from one sample, sequenced in a study of control samples from healthy donors and cancer patients. Produced via immunoSEQ multiplex PCR; TCRdb's table is partial and in-frame only. Altogether roughly 83,000 clones are present, around 80% being singletons, with the ten largest covering about 9.8%. Material for sequencing was blood. These TCRs come from a woman aged 60-75 years in good health. CDR3s include the opening cysteine and the closing phenylalanine or tryptophan. D genes are given only for firm matches. The size entry is marked missing in some rows and otherwise reads once, few, many or a size class.

abundance	d_gene	j_gene	v_gene	CDR3aa	CDR3nt
NA	NA	TRBJ2-7	TRBV28	CASSPTGSVSYEQYF	TGTGCCAGCAGCCCCACGGGATCCGTGTCCTACGAGCAGTACTTC
NA	TRBD2	TRBJ2-3	TRBV6-5	CASSYLTSGSTDTQYF	TGTGCCAGCAGTTACTTGACTAGCGGGAGCACAGATACGCAGTATTTT
NA	NA	TRBJ1-1	TRBV19	CASSRRGTQNTEAFF	TGTGCCAGTAGTAGGCGAGGGACACAGAACACTGAAGCTTTCTTT
NA	NA	TRBJ1-5	TRBV7-9	CASSLAGRLSEPQHF	TGTGCCAGCAGCTTAGCGGGGAGGCTCTCTGAGCCCCAGCATTTT
NA	NA	TRBJ1-1	TRBV29-1	CSVEGDVAEAFF	TGCAGCGTTGAAGGGGATGTGGCTGAAGCTTTCTTT
NA	TRBD2	TRBJ2-7	TRBV5-1	CASSLAPSASGGYEQYF	TGCGCCAGCAGCTTGGCCCCCTCGGCTAGCGGTGGTTACGAGCAGTACTTC
NA	TRBD2	TRBJ2-1	TRBV4-2	CASSQDLSGTTYNEQFF	TGTGCCAGCAGCCAAGATCTTAGCGGGACTACCTACAATGAGCAGTTCTTC
NA	NA	TRBJ1-5	TRBV3-1/TRBV3-2	CASSQGQGQPQHF	TGTGCCAGCAGCCAAGGGCAGGGTCAGCCCCAGCATTTT
once	TRBD1	TRBJ2-3	TRBV6-5	CASSYDRGADTQYF	TGTGCCAGCAGTTATGACAGGGGTGCAGATACGCAGTATTTT
many	TRBD1	TRBJ1-6	TRBV28	CASSLPGQGRKKSPLHF	TGTGCCAGCAGTTTGCCGGGACAGGGGAGGAAAAAATCACCCCTCCACTTT
NA	TRBD1	TRBJ1-2	TRBV18	CASSLTGVEGYTF	TGTGCCAGCTCCCTCACAGGGGTGGAGGGCTACACCTTC
NA	TRBD2	TRBJ2-7	TRBV28	CASSLRSGRREQYF	TGTGCCAGCAGTTTAAGGAGCGGGAGAAGGGAGCAGTACTTC
NA	TRBD1	TRBJ2-5	TRBV28	CASSSPGQGTETQYF	TGTGCCAGCAGTTCGCCGGGACAGGGAACAGAGACCCAGTACTTC
few	NA	TRBJ2-2	TRBV5-5	CASSLNGFTLMRQSF	TGTGCCAGCAGCCTCAACGGGTTCACTTTAATGCGGCAGAGCTTT
NA	NA	TRBJ1-6	TRBV5-5	CASSTPNPGQGSNSPLHF	TGTGCCAGCAGCACCCCCAACCCGGGACAAGGCAGTAATTCACCCCTCCACTTT
NA	NA	TRBJ1-6	TRBV19	CASSAGAGSNSPLHF	TGTGCCAGTAGTGCCGGGGCAGGCTCTAATTCACCCCTCCACTTT
NA	NA	TRBJ2-7	TRBV6-5	CASSRLTAPKYEQYF	TGTGCCAGCAGCCGTCTGACAGCCCCTAAGTACGAGCAGTACTTC